The 14 T cell receptor beta chains below all came from one sample that was sequenced in a study of T cells in Graves' hyperthyroidism and ophthalmopathy. RNA transcripts provided the source from which TCR beta CDR3 regions were amplified. The primer set for the first-round RT-PCR of the TCR CDR3 was HTBI. TCRdb reprocessed the multiplex PCR reads via MiXCR and lists one record per CDR3 protein. This table holds some 600,000 distinct CDR3 sequences, around 13% found once. The source material was blood. These receptors were collected from a woman in her 30s with Graves' hyperthyroidism that later progressed to Graves' ophthalmopathy.

This clonotype was seen at least ten times. The chain recombines TRBV5-5 with TRBJ2-2; 7 bases are a match to TRBD1. The CDR3 covers 17 residues. The V gene's germline CDR1 is SGHKS and CDR2 YYEKEE (reference sequence). V trimming: 3 bases; J trimming: 7 bases; junction bases outside the gene matches: 15. The CDR3: CASSSEKSTGKIGELFF. CDR3 nucleotide sequence: TGTGCCAGCAGCTCGGAAAAGTCGACAGGGAAGATCGGGGAGCTGTTTTTT.

There are a few counts of this clonotype. The chain has TRBV6-1 and TRBJ2-7; D gene ambiguous. This CDR3 region has 14 residues. Germline V CDR1 and CDR2: MNHNS, SASEGT. The V end was cut by 9 bases, the J end by 2 bases, with 17 bases between. The CDR3 DNA reads as TGTGCCAGTCACGTATTCGCAGACCCCTACGAGCAGTACTTC. Its translation: CASHVFADPYEQYF.

To note about this clonotype: Possible read error: a much larger clone is one base away. The chain joins TRBV6-1 to TRBJ1-3; D gene unclear. CDR3 length: 13 amino acids. CDR1 is MNHNS, CDR2 SASEGT, per germline. Here the CDR3 DNA reads TGTGCCAGCATGCTGTCTTTGCGAAACGCCATATATTTT. Translation: CASMLSLRNAIYF.

The genes are TRBV28 and TRBJ2-7; 8 bases match TRBD2. This CDR3 is 15 amino acids long. From germline, CDR1 is MDHEN and CDR2 SYDVKM. V lost 4 bases to trimming and J lost 7 bases; unmatched junction nucleotides: 12. CDR3 in DNA: TGTGCCAGCAGTTCCCCTAGCGGGTCCCCTGGGGAGCAGTACTTC. It codes for CASSSPSGSPGEQYF.

This clonotype was detected many times. This sequence joins TRBV11-2 and TRBJ2-1, with 10 bases that match TRBD2. V was clipped by 4 bases and J by 5 bases; unmatched bases: 2. The CDR3 spans 14 residues. Germline V gene sequence: CDR1 SGHAT, CDR2 FQNNGV. The CDR3 region has the DNA TGTGCCAGCAGCTGGCTAGCGGGGGACAATGAGCAGTTCTTC. This encodes CASSWLAGDNEQFF.

This clonotype was recorded a few times. For the CDR3, the DNA is TGCAGCGTTGGAGGGCCTGAAGCTTTCTTT. Encoded protein: CSVGGPEAFF. The chain couples TRBV29-1 to TRBJ1-1; D is undetermined. The CDR3 extends over 10 amino acids. Per germline, CDR1 SQVTM and CDR2 ANQGSEA. V dropped 4 bases and J dropped 6 bases, with 6 bases sitting between them.

The genes are TRBV20-1 and TRBJ1-2, with a weak D call TRBD1 (5 bases). CDR1 DFQATT and CDR2 SNEGSKA come from the germline V gene (reference sequence). This CDR3 has 14 amino acids. Trimming took off 0 bases at V and 4 bases at J, with 12 bases between the two ends. CDR3 protein: CSARDLEGIYGYTF. The CDR3 DNA is TGCAGTGCTAGAGATTTGGAGGGGATCTATGGCTACACCTTC.

This clonotype was seen a handful of times. The genes are TRBV4-3 and TRBJ1-3; D uncertain. From germline, CDR1 is LGHNA and CDR2 YSLEER. This CDR3 has 15 amino acids. The V end lost 1 base, the J end lost 0 bases, and 7 bases lay between the germline ends. The DNA of the CDR3 is TGCGCCAGCAGCCAAGGAACGGGCTCTGGAAACACCATATATTTT. Residues: CASSQGTGSGNTIYF.

This clonotype came up many times. The chain uses TRBV20-1 and TRBJ1-6, with 8 nucleotides matching TRBD1. The CDR3 sequence is 14 residues long. After removal of 0 bases from V and 14 bases from J, the junction contained 9 bases not matched to a gene. Germline V gene sequence: CDR1 DFQATT, CDR2 SNEGSKA (reference sequence). CDR3 region: CSAREVTGAHTLHF. The CDR3 DNA follows: TGCAGTGCTAGAGAGGTGACAGGGGCCCATACCCTCCACTTT.

A note on this clonotype: This may come from a read error, since a much larger clone is one base off. The CDR3 protein is CASSVDTGAYNEQFF. CDR3 nucleotides: TGTGCCAGCAGCGTAGATACAGGGGCTTACAATGAGCAGTTCTTC. The chain couples TRBV9 to TRBJ2-1; 7 bases line up with TRBD1. This CDR3 is 15 amino acids long. J gave up 4 bases and V 0 bases, and 4 bases lay outside the gene matches. CDR1 is SGDLS, CDR2 YYNGEE, per germline.

This clonotype appeared many times. V gene TRBV2 combines with J gene TRBJ1-1; 7 nucleotides line up with TRBD1. This CDR3 spans 15 amino acids. Per germline, CDR1 SNHLY and CDR2 FYNNEI. V shed 2 bases, J shed 2 bases, and the junction held 5 bases outside the gene matches. CDR3 in DNA: TGTGCCAGCAGTGAAATCCAGGGGGGCAACACTGAAGCTTTCTTT. Translating it yields CASSEIQGGNTEAFF.

This clonotype was observed a few times. V gene TRBV5-1 combines with J gene TRBJ2-1, with unresolved D. The germline V gene encodes CDR1 SGHRS and CDR2 YFSETQ. This CDR3 has 15 amino acids. V was cut by 4 bases and J by 4 bases, with 15 bases left in between. CDR3 nucleotide sequence: TGCGCCAGCAGCGCAGCGATAGGCCTGTACAATGAGCAGTTCTTC. Protein: CASSAAIGLYNEQFF.

This clonotype was found many times. The rearrangement uses TRBV19 and TRBJ1-5; no firm D call. The CDR3 runs to 15 residues. The germline CDR1 and CDR2 sequences are LNHDA and SQIVND (reference sequence). Trimming cost V 3 bases and J 0 bases, with 9 bases left between them. CDR3 bases: TGTGCCAGTAGTATGCAGGATCTTAGCAATCAGCCCCAGCATTTT. It translates to CASSMQDLSNQPQHF.

The V gene is TRBV20-1, the J gene TRBJ2-7; TRBD1 agrees at 8 bases. This CDR3 spans 14 amino acids. Germline V CDR1 and CDR2: DFQATT, SNEGSKA (reference sequence). V lost 0 bases and J lost 9; bases outside the gene matches: 10. The CDR3, as DNA: TGCAGTGCTAGAGATCTGATACAGGGGGTGTTGCAGTACTTC. The encoded protein is CSARDLIQGVLQYF.